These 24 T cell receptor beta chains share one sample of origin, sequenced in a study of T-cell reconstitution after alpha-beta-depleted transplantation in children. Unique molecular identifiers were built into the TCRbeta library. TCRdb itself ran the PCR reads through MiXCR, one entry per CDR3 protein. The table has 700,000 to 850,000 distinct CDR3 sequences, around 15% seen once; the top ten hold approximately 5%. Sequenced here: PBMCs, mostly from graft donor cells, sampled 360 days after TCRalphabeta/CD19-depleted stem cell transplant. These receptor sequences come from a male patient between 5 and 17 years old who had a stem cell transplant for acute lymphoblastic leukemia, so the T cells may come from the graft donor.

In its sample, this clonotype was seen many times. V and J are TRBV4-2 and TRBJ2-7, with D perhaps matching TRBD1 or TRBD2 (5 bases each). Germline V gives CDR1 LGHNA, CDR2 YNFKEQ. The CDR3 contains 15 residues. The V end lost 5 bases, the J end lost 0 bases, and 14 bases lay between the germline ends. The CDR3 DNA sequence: TGTGCCAGCAGCACGGGACGTGCTAGCTCCTACGAGCAGTACTTC. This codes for CASSTGRASSYEQYF.

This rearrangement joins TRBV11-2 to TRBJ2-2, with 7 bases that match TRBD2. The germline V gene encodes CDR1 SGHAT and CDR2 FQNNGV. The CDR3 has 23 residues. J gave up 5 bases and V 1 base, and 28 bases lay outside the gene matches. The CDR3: CASSLVPRYFPWGGFRSTGELFF. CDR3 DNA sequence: TGTGCCAGCAGCTTAGTTCCCCGTTATTTCCCATGGGGGGGGTTTCGGAGTACCGGGGAGCTGTTTTTT.

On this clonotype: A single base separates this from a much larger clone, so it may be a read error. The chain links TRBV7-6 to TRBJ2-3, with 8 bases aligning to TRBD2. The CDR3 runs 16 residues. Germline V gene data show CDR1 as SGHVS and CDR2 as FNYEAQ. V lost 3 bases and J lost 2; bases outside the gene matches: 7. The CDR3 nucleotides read TGTGCCAGCAGCTTCAGGATTAGCGGGATCACAGATACGCAGTATTTT. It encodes CASSFRISGITDTQYF.

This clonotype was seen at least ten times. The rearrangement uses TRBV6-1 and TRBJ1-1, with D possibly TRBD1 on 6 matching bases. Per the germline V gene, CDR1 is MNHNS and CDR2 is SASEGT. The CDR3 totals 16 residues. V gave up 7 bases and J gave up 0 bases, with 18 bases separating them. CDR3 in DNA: TGTGCCAGCACCGTTGACAGGATAGATCTGAACACTGAAGCTTTCTTT. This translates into CASTVDRIDLNTEAFF.

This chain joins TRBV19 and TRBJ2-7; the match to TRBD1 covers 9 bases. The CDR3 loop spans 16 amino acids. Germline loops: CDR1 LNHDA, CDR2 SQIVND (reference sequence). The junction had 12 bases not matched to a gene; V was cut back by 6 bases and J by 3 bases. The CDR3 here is CASSPKGDREFYEQYF. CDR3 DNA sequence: TGTGCCAGTAGCCCAAAGGGGGACAGGGAATTCTACGAGCAGTACTTC.

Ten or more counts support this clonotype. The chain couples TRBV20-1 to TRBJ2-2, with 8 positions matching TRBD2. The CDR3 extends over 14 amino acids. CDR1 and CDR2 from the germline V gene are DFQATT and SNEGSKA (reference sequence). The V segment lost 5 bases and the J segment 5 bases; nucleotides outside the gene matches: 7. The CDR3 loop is CSALSGSFTGELFF. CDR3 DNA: TGCAGTGCTTTAAGCGGGAGCTTTACCGGGGAGCTGTTTTTT.

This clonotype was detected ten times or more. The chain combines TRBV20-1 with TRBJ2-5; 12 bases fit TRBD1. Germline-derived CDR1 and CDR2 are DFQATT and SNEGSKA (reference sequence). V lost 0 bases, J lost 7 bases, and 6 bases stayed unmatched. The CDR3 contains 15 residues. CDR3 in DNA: TGCAGTGCTAGAGATGGGGACAGGGGGCTCGGGACCCAGTACTTC. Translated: CSARDGDRGLGTQYF.

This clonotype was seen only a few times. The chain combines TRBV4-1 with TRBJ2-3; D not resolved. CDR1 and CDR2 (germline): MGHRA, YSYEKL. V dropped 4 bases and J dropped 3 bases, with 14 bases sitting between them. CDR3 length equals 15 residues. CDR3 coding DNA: TGCGCCAGCAGCCGCACTTGGGTATTTACAGATACGCAGTATTTT. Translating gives CASSRTWVFTDTQYF.

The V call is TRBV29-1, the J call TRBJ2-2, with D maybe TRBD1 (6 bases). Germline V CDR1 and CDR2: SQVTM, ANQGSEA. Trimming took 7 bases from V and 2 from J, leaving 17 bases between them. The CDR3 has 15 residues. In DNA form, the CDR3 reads TGCAGCGCCCGGTCAGGACAGCTCAACACCGGGGAGCTGTTTTTT. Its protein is CSARSGQLNTGELFF.

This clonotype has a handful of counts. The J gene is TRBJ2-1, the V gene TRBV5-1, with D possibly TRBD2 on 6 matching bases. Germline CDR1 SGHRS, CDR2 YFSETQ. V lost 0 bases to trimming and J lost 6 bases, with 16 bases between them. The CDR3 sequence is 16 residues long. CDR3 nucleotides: TGCGCCAGCAGCTTGGCCCTAGCGCGGGTCCCCAATGAGCAGTTCTTC. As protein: CASSLALARVPNEQFF.

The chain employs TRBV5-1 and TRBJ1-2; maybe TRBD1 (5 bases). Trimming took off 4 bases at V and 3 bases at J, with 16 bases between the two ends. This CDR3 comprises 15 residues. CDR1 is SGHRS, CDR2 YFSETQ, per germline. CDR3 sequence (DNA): TGCGCCAGCAGCAATGGGGCTTTGGTAGACTATGGCTACACCTTC. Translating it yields CASSNGALVDYGYTF.

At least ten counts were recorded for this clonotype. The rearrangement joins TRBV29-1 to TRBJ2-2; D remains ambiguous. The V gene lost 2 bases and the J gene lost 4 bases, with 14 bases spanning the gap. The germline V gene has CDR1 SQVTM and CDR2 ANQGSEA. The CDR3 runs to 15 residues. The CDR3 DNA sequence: TGCAGCGTTGAACAGGCCGCCGATGGCACCGGGGAGCTGTTTTTT. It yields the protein CSVEQAADGTGELFF.

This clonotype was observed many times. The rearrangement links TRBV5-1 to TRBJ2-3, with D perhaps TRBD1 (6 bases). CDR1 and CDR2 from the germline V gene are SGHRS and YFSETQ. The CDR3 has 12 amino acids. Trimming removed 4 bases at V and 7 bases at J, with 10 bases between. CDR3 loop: CASSQGGYTQYF. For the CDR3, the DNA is TGCGCCAGCAGCCAAGGGGGTTATACGCAGTATTTT. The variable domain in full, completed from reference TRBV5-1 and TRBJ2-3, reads KAGVTQTPRYLIKTRGQQVTLSCSPISGHRSVSWYQQTPGQGLQFLFEYFSETQRNKGNFPGRFSGRQFSNSRSEMNVSTLELGDSALYLCASSQGGYTQYFGPGTRLTVL.

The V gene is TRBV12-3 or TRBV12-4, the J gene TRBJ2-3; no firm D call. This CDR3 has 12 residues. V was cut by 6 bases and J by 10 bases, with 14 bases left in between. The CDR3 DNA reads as TGTGCCAGCAGCCGGGTCGGGCTCGCGCAGTATTTT. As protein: CASSRVGLAQYF.

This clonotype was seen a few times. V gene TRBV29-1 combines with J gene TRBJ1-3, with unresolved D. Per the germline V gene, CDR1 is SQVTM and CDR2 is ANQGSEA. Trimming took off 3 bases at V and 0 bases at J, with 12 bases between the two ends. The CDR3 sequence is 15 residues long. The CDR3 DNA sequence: TGCAGCGTTGAGGCCAGGTTCATCTCTGGAAACACCATATATTTT. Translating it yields CSVEARFISGNTIYF.

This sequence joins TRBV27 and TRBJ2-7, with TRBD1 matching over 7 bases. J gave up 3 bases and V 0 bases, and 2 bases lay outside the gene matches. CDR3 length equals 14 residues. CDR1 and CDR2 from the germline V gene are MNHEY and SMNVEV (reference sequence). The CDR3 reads CASSLSHRGYEQYF. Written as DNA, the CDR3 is TGTGCCAGCAGTTTATCGCACAGGGGCTACGAGCAGTACTTC.

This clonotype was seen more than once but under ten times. CDR3 DNA sequence: TGTGCCAGCAGTGAACTGACAGGGGCCCTCCCCCGGTACGAGCAGTACTTC. Its protein is CASSELTGALPRYEQYF. The chain employs TRBV25-1 and TRBJ2-7; 8 bases fit TRBD1. Germline V gene sequence: CDR1 MGHDK, CDR2 SYGVNS. The CDR3 has 17 amino acids. Unmatched junction bases numbered 13, after V lost 2 bases and J lost 4 bases.

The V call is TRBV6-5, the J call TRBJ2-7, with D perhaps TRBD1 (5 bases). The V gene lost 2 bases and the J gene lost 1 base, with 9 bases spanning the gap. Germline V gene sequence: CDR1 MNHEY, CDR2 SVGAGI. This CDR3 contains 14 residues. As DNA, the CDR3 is TGTGCCAGCAGTTACATCGACAGTTCCTACGAGCAGTACTTC. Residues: CASSYIDSSYEQYF.

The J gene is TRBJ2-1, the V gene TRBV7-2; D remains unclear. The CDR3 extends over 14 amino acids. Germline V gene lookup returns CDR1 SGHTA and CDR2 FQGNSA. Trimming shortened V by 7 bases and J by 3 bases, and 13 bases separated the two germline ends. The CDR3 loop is CASTKAGFYNEQFF. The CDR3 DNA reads TGTGCCAGCACCAAAGCAGGCTTCTACAATGAGCAGTTCTTC.

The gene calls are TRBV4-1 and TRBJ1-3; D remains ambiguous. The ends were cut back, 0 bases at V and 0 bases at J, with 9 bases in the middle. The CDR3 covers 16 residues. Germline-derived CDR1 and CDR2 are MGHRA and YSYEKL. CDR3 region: CASSQDRLISGNTIYF. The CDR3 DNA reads TGCGCCAGCAGCCAAGATCGACTCATCTCTGGAAACACCATATATTTT.

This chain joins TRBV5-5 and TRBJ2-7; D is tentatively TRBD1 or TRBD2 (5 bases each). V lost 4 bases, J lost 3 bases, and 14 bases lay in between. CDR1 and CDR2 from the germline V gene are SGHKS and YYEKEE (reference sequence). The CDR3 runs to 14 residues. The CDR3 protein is CASSGGSEIYEQYF. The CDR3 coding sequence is TGTGCCAGCAGCGGGGGTAGCGAAATCTACGAGCAGTACTTC.

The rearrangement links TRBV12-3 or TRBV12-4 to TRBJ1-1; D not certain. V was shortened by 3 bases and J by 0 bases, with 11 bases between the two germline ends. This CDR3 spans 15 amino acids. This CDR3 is CASSFGEELNTEAFF. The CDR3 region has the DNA TGTGCCAGCAGTTTCGGCGAGGAGTTGAACACTGAAGCTTTCTTT.

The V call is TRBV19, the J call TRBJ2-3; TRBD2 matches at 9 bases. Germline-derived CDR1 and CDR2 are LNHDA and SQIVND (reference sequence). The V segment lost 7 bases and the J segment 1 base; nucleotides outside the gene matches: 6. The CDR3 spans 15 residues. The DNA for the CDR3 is TGTGCCAGTACAAAGCGGGAGGCCCGCACAGATACGCAGTATTTT. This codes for CASTKREARTDTQYF.

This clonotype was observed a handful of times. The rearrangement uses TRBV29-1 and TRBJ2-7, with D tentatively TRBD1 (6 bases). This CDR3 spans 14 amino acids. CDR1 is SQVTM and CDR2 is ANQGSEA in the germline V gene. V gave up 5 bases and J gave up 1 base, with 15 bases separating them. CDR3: CSVSGQGLSYEQYF. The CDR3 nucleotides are TGCAGCGTTTCGGGGCAGGGGCTTTCCTACGAGCAGTACTTC.